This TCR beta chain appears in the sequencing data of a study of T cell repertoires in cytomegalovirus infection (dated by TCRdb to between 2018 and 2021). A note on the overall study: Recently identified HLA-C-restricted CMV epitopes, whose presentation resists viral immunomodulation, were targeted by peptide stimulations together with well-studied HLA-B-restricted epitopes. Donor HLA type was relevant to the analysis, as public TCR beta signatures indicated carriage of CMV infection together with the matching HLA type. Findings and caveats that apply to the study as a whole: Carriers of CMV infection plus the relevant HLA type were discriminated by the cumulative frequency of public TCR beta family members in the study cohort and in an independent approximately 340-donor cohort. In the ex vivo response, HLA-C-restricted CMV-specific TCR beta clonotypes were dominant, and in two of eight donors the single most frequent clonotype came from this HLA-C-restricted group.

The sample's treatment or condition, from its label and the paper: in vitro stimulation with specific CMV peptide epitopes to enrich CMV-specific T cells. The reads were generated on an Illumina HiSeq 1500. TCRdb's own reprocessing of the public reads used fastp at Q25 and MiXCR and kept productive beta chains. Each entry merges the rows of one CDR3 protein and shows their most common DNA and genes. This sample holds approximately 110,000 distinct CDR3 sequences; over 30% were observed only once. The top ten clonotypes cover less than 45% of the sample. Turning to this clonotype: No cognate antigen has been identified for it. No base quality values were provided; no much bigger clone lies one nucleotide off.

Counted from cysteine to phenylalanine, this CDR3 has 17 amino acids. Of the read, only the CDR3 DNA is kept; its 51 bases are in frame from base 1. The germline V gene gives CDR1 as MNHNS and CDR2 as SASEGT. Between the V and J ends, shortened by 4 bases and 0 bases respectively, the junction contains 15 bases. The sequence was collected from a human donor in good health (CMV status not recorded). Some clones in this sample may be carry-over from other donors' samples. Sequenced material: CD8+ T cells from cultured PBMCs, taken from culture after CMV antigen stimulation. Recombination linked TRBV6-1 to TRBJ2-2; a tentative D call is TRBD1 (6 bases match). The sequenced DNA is TGTGCCAGCAGTGGAGTAACAGGGATTTCGAACACCGGGGAGCTGTTTTTT. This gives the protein CASSGVTGISNTGELFF.